The clone carrying this TCR beta chain has just a few counts. The antigen is unknown. The data are from a study of early T cells in non-severe SARS-CoV-2 infection. Turning to the study itself: With bulk RNA from unsorted whole blood as input, sequencing yielded unpaired chains. Points from the study as a whole: Matching with VDJdb favored anti-spike CD8 responses (missing private and CD4 specificities).

The CDR3 loop spans 13 amino acids. CDR1 is SQVTM and CDR2 is ANQGSEA in the germline V gene. The ends lost 4 bases at V and 7 bases at J; junction bases unmatched: 6. The protocol attached unique molecular identifiers to individual cDNA molecules. TCRdb reprocessed the 5' RACE reads via MiXCR and lists one record per CDR3 protein. This table has roughly 110,000 distinct CDR3 sequences, over 8.5% appearing once. The sequenced material came from whole blood. The chain combines TRBV29-1 with TRBJ2-7; TRBD2 matches 11 bases. The TCR originated in an adult who was a healthcare worker with PCR-confirmed SARS-CoV-2 infection or an uninfected control (not recorded which). CDR3 protein: CSVVAGGKDEQYF. The CDR3 DNA sequence: TGCAGCGTTGTAGCGGGAGGGAAAGATGAGCAGTACTTC.